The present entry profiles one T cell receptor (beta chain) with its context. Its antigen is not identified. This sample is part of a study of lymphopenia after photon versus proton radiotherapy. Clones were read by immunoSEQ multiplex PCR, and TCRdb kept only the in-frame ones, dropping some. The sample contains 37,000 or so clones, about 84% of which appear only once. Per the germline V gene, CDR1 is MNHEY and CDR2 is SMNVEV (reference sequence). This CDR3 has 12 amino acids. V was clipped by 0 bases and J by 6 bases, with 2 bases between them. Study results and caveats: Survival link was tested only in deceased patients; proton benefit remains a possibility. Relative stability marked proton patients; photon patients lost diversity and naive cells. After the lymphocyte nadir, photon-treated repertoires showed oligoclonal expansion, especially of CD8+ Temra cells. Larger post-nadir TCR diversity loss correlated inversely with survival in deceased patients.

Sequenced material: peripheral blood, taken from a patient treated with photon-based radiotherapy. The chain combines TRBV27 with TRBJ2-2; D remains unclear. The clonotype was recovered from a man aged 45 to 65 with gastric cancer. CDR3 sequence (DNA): TGTGCCAGCAGTTTATCAGCCGGGGAGCTGTTTTTT. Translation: CASSLSAGELFF.